Listed below are T cell receptor beta chains from one sample, sequenced in a study of T cell responses to AZD1222 COVID-19 vaccine. Using immunoSEQ multiplex PCR, the repertoire was profiled, and TCRdb retains in-frame clones only, with some absent. The table has approximately 150,000 clones, more than 85% seen once. The source material was peripheral blood, sampled 28 days after the second AZD1222 dose. The receptors originated from an adult who received the AZD1222 COVID-19 vaccine. The CDR3 runs from the conserved cysteine through the conserved F or W. Each record gives: D gene, V gene, J gene, CDR3 length, CDR3 protein. D genes are given only for firm matches.

D: .; V: TRBV18; J: TRBJ2-5; length: 14; CDR3: CASSHWTIQETQYF
D: .; V: TRBV6-5; J: TRBJ1-2; length: 14; CDR3: CASSYSGGGYGYTF
D: .; V: TRBV12-5; J: TRBJ1-2; length: 14; CDR3: CASGEGGQVYGYTF
D: .; V: TRBV5-1; J: TRBJ1-1; length: 15; CDR3: CASSAVARGDTEAFF
D: .; V: TRBV12-5; J: TRBJ2-1; length: 18; CDR3: CASGLAPLSGLSPNEQFF
D: .; V: TRBV12-3/TRBV12-4; J: TRBJ1-1; length: 11; CDR3: CASSLETEAFF
D: .; V: TRBV7-9; J: TRBJ1-4; length: 14; CDR3: CASSFTGVVEKLFF
D: .; V: TRBV18; J: TRBJ1-6; length: 12; CDR3: CASSYQDSPLHF
D: .; V: TRBV20-1; J: TRBJ2-7; length: 11; CDR3: CSAQDRAEQYF
D: TRBD2; V: TRBV4-2; J: TRBJ2-5; length: 16; CDR3: CASSQGLAGGPETQYF
D: TRBD2; V: TRBV27; J: TRBJ2-7; length: 17; CDR3: CASSPLLAGGSSYEQYF
D: TRBD1; V: TRBV27; J: TRBJ1-4; length: 16; CDR3: CASSARTGFDREKLFF
D: TRBD2; V: TRBV13; J: TRBJ2-1; length: 15; CDR3: CASGTTSGRRGEQFF
D: .; V: TRBV11-2; J: TRBJ2-1; length: 13; CDR3: CASSLFMSDEQFF
D: TRBD2; V: TRBV7-2; J: TRBJ2-3; length: 15; CDR3: CASSPSGSGADTQYF
D: .; V: TRBV30; J: TRBJ1-4; length: 13; CDR3: CAWGGRLNEKLFF
D: TRBD1; V: TRBV28; J: TRBJ2-3; length: 15; CDR3: CASSLHGQGSDTQYF
D: .; V: TRBV4-1; J: TRBJ1-5; length: 17; CDR3: CASSQERTALGHQPQHF
D: .; V: TRBV11-2; J: TRBJ1-2; length: 16; CDR3: CASTPSLNPDFWGYTF
D: .; V: TRBV5-1; J: TRBJ1-1; length: 14; CDR3: CASNSAPPNTEAFF
D: TRBD1; V: TRBV5-1; J: TRBJ1-5; length: 13; CDR3: CASSLETGSPQHF
D: .; V: TRBV2; J: TRBJ1-1; length: 13; CDR3: CASNGGGLTEAFF
D: .; V: TRBV27; J: TRBJ1-2; length: 13; CDR3: CASSQGAPYGYTF
D: TRBD1; V: TRBV18; J: TRBJ2-2; length: 15; CDR3: CASSARQGDTGELFF
D: TRBD1; V: TRBV7-3; J: TRBJ1-2; length: 15; CDR3: CASSLGQGVVHGYTF